What follows are 5 T cell receptor beta chains derived from one specimen sequenced in a study of memory CD4+ T cells and cytomegalovirus serostatus. Single viable CD3+CD4+CD8-CD45RO+ cells were sorted as the memory CD4+ T cells. The method was immunoSEQ multiplex PCR; TCRdb's version includes in-frame clones alone and lacks a portion of them. Here the sample spans about 58,000 clones, around 82% being singletons. The material sequenced was memory CD4+ T cells from blood. The receptor source for this set is an adult in good health and CMV-seronegative. Some clones in this sample may be carry-over from other donors' samples.

The CDR3 DNA sequence: TGTGCCAGCAGCTCTACAGGGTTTGGGCAGTACTTC. The encoded protein is CASSSTGFGQYF. The V call is TRBV5-4, the J call TRBJ2-7; tentatively, D is TRBD1 (6 bases). V lost 3 bases and J 9 bases, leaving 13 bases between the germline ends. Germline V gives CDR1 SGHNT, CDR2 YYREEE (reference sequence). This CDR3 region has 12 residues.

The chain employs TRBV5-1 and TRBJ2-5, with TRBD2 matching 15 bases. CDR1 and CDR2 (germline): SGHRS, YFSETQ. Germline trimming cut 4 bases from V and 5 bases from J; bases unmatched to any gene: 3. The length of the CDR3 is 15 residues. The CDR3 protein is CASSRTSGGGETQYF. The CDR3 nucleotides read TGCGCCAGCAGCCGGACTAGCGGGGGGGGCGAGACCCAGTACTTC.

This clone was seen a handful of times. In DNA, the CDR3 is TGTGCCAGCAGCGCAGACCCTAGGAAGAACACTGAAGCTTTCTTT. It codes for CASSADPRKNTEAFF. The chain combines TRBV9 with TRBJ1-1; unclear D gene. This CDR3 has 15 residues. Per germline, CDR1 SGDLS and CDR2 YYNGEE. The V gene lost 3 bases and the J gene lost 1 base, with 13 bases spanning the gap.

Notes on this clone: A read error may account for a junction end that differs from germline. The chain joins TRBV6-6 to TRBJ2-7; unclear D gene. Germline lookup yields CDR1 MNHNY and CDR2 SVGAGI (reference sequence). The CDR3 runs 12 residues. CDR3 in DNA: TGTGCCAGCAGTTATAATTCCTACGGGCAGTACTTC. It encodes CASSYNSYGQYF.

The chain is built from TRBV11-3 and TRBJ2-1, with D perhaps being TRBD1 or TRBD2 (5 bases each). V lost 1 base and J 4 bases, leaving 14 bases between the germline ends. This CDR3 has 16 amino acids. Germline V gene sequence: CDR1 SGHNT, CDR2 YENEEA. The CDR3 nucleotides are TGTGCCAGCAGCTTAGTTGGGACGGCCTATTACAATGAGCAGTTCTTC. As protein: CASSLVGTAYYNEQFF.